This TCR beta chain was captured by sequencing in a study of low-dose radiotherapy and immunotherapy resistance in tumors. Looking at the study overall: Treatment consisted of nivolumab 240 mg every two weeks and ipilimumab 1 mg/kg every six weeks, given intravenously to patients. Every day for four cycles from cycle 1 day 1, patients took 300 mg of oral aspirin.

Time point indicated: after trial treatment. The treatment was: LDRT plus nivolumab, ipilimumab, low-dose cyclophosphamide and aspirin (RACIN trial). Each donor was administered nivolumab, ipilimumab, aspirin, low-dose cyclophosphamide and low-dose radiotherapy. Alpha and beta chains were covered, as first-strand cDNA relied on TRAV- and TRBV-specific primers. For amplifying TCRs, the PCR ran for roughly 20 cycles with Phusion, which was used together with a constant-region primer and the adapter on the V primers. TCRdb re-analysed the reads in MiXCR, keeping a single row per CDR3 protein. The sample records more than 70,000 distinct CDR3 sequences, 20% being singletons. The CDR3 runs 13 residues. Germline CDR1 SQVTM, CDR2 ANQGSEA. V lost 6 bases to trimming and J lost 9 bases; unmatched junction nucleotides: 5.

The receptor was derived from a female donor with ovarian cancer. J is TRBJ2-2 and V is TRBV29-1, with 12 bases identical to TRBD1. The sequenced sample was PBMCs, obtained after low-dose radiotherapy plus immunotherapy. CDR3 DNA sequence: TGCAGCGTGACCGGGACAGGGGGCAGGGAGCTGTTTTTT. This gives the protein CSVTGTGGRELFF.